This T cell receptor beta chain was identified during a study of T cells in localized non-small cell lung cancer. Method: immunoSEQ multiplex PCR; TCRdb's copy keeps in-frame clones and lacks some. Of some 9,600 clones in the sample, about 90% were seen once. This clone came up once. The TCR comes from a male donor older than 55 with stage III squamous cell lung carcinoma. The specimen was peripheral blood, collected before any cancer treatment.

Written as DNA, the CDR3 is TGTGCCATCAGTGAGTCAACAGGGACTGGAAACACCATATATTTT. As protein: CAISESTGTGNTIYF. V gene TRBV10-3 combines with J gene TRBJ1-3; possibly TRBD1 for D (6 bases). Per germline, CDR1 ENHRY and CDR2 SYGVKD. The CDR3 consists of 15 residues. Trimming left V 0 bases short and J 2 bases short, with 8 bases between.